Described below is a single TCR beta chain sequence and its context. What it recognizes is unknown. The sample originates from a study of T cell repertoires in cytomegalovirus infection. Findings and caveats of the study: Predominance within the ex vivo response was attributable to HLA-C-restricted CMV-specific TCR beta clonotypes.

TCRdb re-analysed the reads in MiXCR, keeping a single row per CDR3 protein. The repertoire holds some 180,000 distinct CDR3 sequences, with about 21% as singletons. V lost 8 bases and J lost 9; bases outside the gene matches: 13. The length of the CDR3 is 15 residues. The V gene's germline CDR1 is KGHDR and CDR2 SFDVKD. The clonotype originates from a human donor in good health (CMV status not recorded). Some clones in this sample may be carry-over from other donors' samples. Sequences were obtained from PBMCs. The J gene is TRBJ2-1, the V gene TRBV24-1; 9 bases match TRBD2. The CDR3 DNA is TGTGCCACCACAGCTAGCGGGGTTTCGATGGGTGAGCAGTTCTTC. As protein: CATTASGVSMGEQFF.